A selection of T cell receptor beta chains follows, all from one sample in a study of blood T cells in healthy people across ages. TCRdb called the 5' RACE reads again in MiXCR, with one record for every CDR3 protein. The top ten clones hold 6.7% of a sample with about 1.4 million distinct CDR3 sequences, around 59% of them seen once. The sample consisted of blood. The receptors were gathered from a man between 18 and 29 years old in good health. Both conserved end residues are trimmed from each CDR3.

V gene: TRBV5-5
J gene: TRBJ1-2
CDR3 protein: ASSLVGTGSYGYT

V gene: TRBV7-2
J gene: TRBJ2-1
CDR3 protein: ASHRAAGGYNEQF

V gene: TRBV6-5
J gene: TRBJ2-2
CDR3 protein: ASSYLRLAGGTGELF

V gene: TRBV5-5
J gene: TRBJ2-7
CDR3 protein: ASSWSSERDGTSWSYEQY

V gene: TRBV29-1
J gene: -
CDR3 protein: SVGQGSNEQY

V gene: TRBV5-1
J gene: TRBJ1-5
CDR3 protein: AGSPGPRDNQPQH

V gene: TRBV3-1
J gene: TRBJ2-7
CDR3 protein: ASSQALAGGTYEQY

V gene: TRBV4-1
J gene: TRBJ1-2
CDR3 protein: ASSQDNSNYGYT

V gene: TRBV10-3
J gene: TRBJ2-1
CDR3 protein: AISQSGAYNEQF

V gene: TRBV5-1
J gene: TRBJ1-1
CDR3 protein: ASSLADPGQRMNTEAF

V gene: TRBV5-1
J gene: TRBJ2-7
CDR3 protein: ASSLGVARYEQY

V gene: TRBV11-2
J gene: TRBJ2-7
CDR3 protein: ASSLLQKPYEQY

V gene: TRBV27
J gene: TRBJ1-5
CDR3 protein: ASSLNQGEQPQH

V gene: TRBV28
J gene: TRBJ2-5
CDR3 protein: ASSIFGRETQY